This TCR beta chain stems from a study of vaccination and CD4 T cells after COVID-19. The Oncomine TCR Beta short-read assay was what sequenced the DNA obtained from cultured CD4+ T cells. TCRdb analysed the PCR reads with MiXCR anew, one entry per CDR3 protein. Of more than 10,000 distinct CDR3 sequences listed, roughly 65% are singletons. Concerning this clonotype: Antigen unknown.

The CDR3 length is 14 residues. V was pared by 5 bases and J by 7 bases, with 15 bases between. Looked up from germline, CDR1 is SGHVS and CDR2 is FNYEAQ. The treatment is: approximately 9-day PBMC culture with coronavirus spike peptide pools or control peptides (ViraFEST assay). Material for sequencing was CD4+ T cells from blood, cultured in vitro. V usage is TRBV7-6 and J usage is TRBJ2-1; D possibly corresponds to TRBD2 (6 bases). This clonotype originated in a human donor who had recovered from COVID-19. The CDR3 DNA follows: TGTGCCAGCAGCCTCGGAGGGGTCGGGAATGAGCAGTTCTTC. This codes for CASSLGGVGNEQFF.